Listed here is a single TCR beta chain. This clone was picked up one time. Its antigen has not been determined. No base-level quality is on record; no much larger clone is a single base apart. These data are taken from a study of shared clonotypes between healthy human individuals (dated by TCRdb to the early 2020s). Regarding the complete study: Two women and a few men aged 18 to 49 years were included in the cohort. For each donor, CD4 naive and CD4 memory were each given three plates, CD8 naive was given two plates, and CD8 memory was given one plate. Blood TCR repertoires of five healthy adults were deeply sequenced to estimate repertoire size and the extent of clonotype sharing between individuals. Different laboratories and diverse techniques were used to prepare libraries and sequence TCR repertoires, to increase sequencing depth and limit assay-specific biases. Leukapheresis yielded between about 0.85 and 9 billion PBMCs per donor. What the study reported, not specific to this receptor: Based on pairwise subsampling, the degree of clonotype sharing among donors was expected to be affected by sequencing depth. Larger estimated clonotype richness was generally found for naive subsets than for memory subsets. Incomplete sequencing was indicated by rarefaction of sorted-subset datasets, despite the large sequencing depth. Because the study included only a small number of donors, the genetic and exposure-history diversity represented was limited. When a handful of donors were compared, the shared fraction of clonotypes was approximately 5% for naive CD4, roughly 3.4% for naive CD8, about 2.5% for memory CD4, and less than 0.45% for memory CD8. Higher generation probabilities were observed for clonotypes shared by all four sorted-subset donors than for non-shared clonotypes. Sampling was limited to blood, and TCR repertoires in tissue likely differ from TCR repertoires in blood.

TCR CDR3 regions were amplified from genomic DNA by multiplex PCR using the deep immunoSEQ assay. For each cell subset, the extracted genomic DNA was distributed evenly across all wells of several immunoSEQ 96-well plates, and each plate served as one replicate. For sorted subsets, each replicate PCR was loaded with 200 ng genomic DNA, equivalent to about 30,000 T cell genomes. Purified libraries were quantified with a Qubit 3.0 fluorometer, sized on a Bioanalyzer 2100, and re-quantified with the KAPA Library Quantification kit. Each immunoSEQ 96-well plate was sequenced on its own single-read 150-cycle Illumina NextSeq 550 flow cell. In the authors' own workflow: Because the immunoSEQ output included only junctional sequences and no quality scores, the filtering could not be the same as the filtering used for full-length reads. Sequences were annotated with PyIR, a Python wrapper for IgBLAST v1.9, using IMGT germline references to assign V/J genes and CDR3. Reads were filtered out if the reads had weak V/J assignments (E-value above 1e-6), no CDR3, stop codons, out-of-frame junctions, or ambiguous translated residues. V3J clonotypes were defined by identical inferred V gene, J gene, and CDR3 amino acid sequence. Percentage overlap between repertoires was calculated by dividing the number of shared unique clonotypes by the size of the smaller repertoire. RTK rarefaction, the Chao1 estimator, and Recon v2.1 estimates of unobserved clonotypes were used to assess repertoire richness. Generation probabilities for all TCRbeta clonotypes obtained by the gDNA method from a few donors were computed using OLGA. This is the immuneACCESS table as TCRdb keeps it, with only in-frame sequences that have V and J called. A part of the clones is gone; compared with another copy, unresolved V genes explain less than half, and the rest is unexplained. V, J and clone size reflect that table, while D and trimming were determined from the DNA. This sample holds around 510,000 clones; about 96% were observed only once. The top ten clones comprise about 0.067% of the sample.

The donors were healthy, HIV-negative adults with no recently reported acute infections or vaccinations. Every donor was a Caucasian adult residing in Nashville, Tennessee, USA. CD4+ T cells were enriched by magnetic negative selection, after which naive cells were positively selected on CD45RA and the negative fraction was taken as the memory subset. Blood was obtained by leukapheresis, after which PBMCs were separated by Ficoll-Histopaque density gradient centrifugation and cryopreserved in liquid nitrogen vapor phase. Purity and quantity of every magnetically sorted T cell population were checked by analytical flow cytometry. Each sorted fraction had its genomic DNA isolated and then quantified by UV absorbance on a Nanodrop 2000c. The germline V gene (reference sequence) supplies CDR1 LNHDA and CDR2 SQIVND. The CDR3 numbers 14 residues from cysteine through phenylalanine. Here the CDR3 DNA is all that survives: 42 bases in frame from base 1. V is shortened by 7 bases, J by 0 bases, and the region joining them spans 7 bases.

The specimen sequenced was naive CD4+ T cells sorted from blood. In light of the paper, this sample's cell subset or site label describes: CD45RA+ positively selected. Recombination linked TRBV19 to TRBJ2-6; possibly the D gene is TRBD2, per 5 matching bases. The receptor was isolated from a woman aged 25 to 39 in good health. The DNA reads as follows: TGTGCCAGTAAGGGAGCCTCTGGGGCCAACGTCCTGACTTTC. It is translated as CASKGASGANVLTF.